Following are 10 T cell receptor beta chains from one sample sequenced in a study of blood T cell repertoires in COVID-19. The repertoire was sequenced with immunoSEQ multiplex PCR; TCRdb's copy has only in-frame clones and lacks some. The table includes over 95,000 clones, roughly 80% detected once. The sequenced material came from peripheral blood. Receptor source: a human donor in a cohort sampled during active COVID-19.

The chain joins TRBV30 to TRBJ1-6; 9 bases agree with TRBD1. From germline, CDR1 is GTSNPN and CDR2 SVGIG (reference sequence). There are 15 residues in the CDR3. Germline trimming cut 0 bases from V and 9 bases from J; bases unmatched to any gene: 6. The CDR3 coding sequence is TGTGCCTGGAGTGTACAGGGGGCGGTGAGTTCACCCCTCCACTTT. Its translation: CAWSVQGAVSSPLHF.

V gene TRBV6-1 combines with J gene TRBJ1-6; TRBD1 matches 7 bases. CDR3 length: 17 amino acids. J lost 0 bases, V lost 4 bases, and 6 bases had no gene match. Germline V gene lookup returns CDR1 MNHNS and CDR2 SASEGT. As DNA, the CDR3 is TGTGCCAGCAGTGCCCAGACAGGGAGCTCCTATAATTCACCCCTCCACTTT. It is translated as CASSAQTGSSYNSPLHF.

J is TRBJ1-3 and V is TRBV27; 8 nucleotides align to TRBD1. The CDR3 sequence is 16 residues long. V lost 3 bases and J lost 3; bases outside the gene matches: 7. CDR1 and CDR2 (germline): MNHEY, SMNVEV (reference sequence). The CDR3 is CASSFTGGGLGNTIYF. In nucleotides, the CDR3 is TGTGCCAGCAGTTTTACAGGGGGAGGTCTTGGAAACACCATATATTTT.

Here the CDR3 DNA reads TGCGCCAGCAGCTCCACGGGACAGGGGGCCAAAAACATTCAGTACTTC. This codes for CASSSTGQGAKNIQYF. This rearrangement joins TRBV5-1 to TRBJ2-4; TRBD1 matches 10 bases. The CDR3 extends over 16 amino acids. The V segment lost 3 bases and the J segment 1 base; nucleotides outside the gene matches: 4. The germline V gene has CDR1 SGHRS and CDR2 YFSETQ.

This chain uses TRBV20-1 with TRBJ2-1; a weak D match, TRBD1 (6 bases). Looked up from germline, CDR1 is DFQATT and CDR2 is SNEGSKA (reference sequence). V was pared by 3 bases and J by 4 bases, with 16 bases between. The CDR3 contains 15 residues. The CDR3 protein is CSASPGTSGYNEQFF. As DNA, the CDR3 is TGCAGTGCTAGTCCCGGGACATCGGGGTACAATGAGCAGTTCTTC.

This clone was seen only a few times. CDR3 amino acids: CASSFGQHMNTEAFF. CDR3 nucleotides: TGTGCCAGCAGCTTTGGGCAGCATATGAACACTGAAGCTTTCTTT. V usage is TRBV5-4 and J usage is TRBJ1-1, with unresolved D. Trimming removed 2 bases from V and 0 bases from J, with 11 bases in between. CDR3 length equals 15 residues. Germline V gene lookup returns CDR1 SGHNT and CDR2 YYREEE (reference sequence).

The CDR3 DNA reads TGTGCCAGCAGGATACAGGGTCCGGTGGACACTGAAGCTTTCTTT. This translates into CASRIQGPVDTEAFF. The chain employs TRBV6-5 and TRBJ1-1; D possibly corresponds to TRBD1 (6 bases). The CDR3 spans 15 residues. Germline V CDR1 and CDR2: MNHEY, SVGAGI. The ends were cut back, 6 bases at V and 3 bases at J, with 17 bases in the middle.

This clone was observed once. V gene TRBV20-1 combines with J gene TRBJ1-2; D unresolved. V was clipped by 6 bases and J by 8 bases, with 13 bases between them. The germline V gene encodes CDR1 DFQATT and CDR2 SNEGSKA (reference sequence). The CDR3 is made up of 11 amino acids. The CDR3 loop reads CSARNPGGYTF. In DNA form, the CDR3 reads TGCAGTGCCCGAAACCCGGGGGGCTACACCTTC.

The rearrangement joins TRBV10-3 to TRBJ1-1; D gene uncertain. V was shortened by 4 bases and J by 1 base, with 10 bases between the two germline ends. Germline loops: CDR1 ENHRY, CDR2 SYGVKD. The CDR3 is 14 amino acids. The CDR3 here is CAISVAATNTEAFF. For the CDR3, the DNA is TGTGCCATCAGTGTAGCAGCCACGAACACTGAAGCTTTCTTT.

The chain combines TRBV6-5 with TRBJ1-1, with unresolved D. In germline, CDR1 is MNHEY, CDR2 SVGAGI. V was shortened by 2 bases and J by 4 bases, with 14 bases between the two germline ends. The CDR3 is made up of 15 amino acids. This CDR3 is CASSYEDISSTEAFF. The CDR3 DNA reads TGTGCCAGCAGTTACGAGGATATATCAAGCACTGAAGCTTTCTTT.